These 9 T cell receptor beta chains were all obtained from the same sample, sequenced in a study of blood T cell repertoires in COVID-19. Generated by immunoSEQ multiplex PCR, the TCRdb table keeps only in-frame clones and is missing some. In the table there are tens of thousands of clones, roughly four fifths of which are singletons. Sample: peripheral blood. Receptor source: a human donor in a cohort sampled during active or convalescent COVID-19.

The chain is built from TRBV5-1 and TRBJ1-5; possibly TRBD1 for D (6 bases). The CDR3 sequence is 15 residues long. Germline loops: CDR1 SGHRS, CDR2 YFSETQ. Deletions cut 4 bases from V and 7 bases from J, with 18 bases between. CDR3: CASSNNPGVGQPQHF. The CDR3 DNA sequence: TGCGCCAGCAGCAATAACCCAGGGGTAGGGCAGCCCCAGCATTTT.

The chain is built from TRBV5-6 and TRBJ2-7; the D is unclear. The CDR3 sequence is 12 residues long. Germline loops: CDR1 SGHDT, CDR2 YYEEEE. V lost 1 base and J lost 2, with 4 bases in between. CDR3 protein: CASSLQTYEQYF. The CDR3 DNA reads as TGTGCCAGCAGCTTGCAGACCTACGAGCAGTACTTC. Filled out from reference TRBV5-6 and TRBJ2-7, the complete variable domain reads DAGVTQSPTHLIKTRGQQVTLRCSPKSGHDTVSWYQQALGQGPQFIFQYYEEEERQRGNFPDRFSGHQFPNYSSELNVNALLLGDSALYLCASSLQTYEQYFGPGTRLTVT.

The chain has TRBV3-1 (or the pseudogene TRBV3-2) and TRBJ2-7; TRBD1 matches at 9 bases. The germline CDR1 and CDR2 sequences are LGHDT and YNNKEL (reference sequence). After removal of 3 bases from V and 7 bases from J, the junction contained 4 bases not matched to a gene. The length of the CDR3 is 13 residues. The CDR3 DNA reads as TGTGCCAGCAGCCATGGGACAGGGAGGGAGCAGTACTTC. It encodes CASSHGTGREQYF.

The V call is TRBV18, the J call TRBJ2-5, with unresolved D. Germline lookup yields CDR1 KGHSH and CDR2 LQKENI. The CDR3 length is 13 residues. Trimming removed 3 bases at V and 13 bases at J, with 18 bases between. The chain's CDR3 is CASSPLRVRYWYF. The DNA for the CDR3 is TGTGCCAGCTCACCGCTTCGAGTCCGCTATTGGTACTTC.

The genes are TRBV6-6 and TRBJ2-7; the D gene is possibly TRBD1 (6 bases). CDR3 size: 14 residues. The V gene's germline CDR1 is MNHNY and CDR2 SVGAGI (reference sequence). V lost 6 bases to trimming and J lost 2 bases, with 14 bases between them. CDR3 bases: TGTGCCAGCAGCCCCTCCGGGACAACCTACGAGCAGTACTTC. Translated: CASSPSGTTYEQYF.

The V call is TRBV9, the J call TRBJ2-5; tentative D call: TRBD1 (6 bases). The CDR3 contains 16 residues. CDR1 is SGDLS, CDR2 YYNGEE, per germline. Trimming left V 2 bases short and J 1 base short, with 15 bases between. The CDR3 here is CASSVEGGTGQETQYF. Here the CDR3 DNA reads TGTGCCAGCAGCGTCGAAGGGGGAACGGGCCAAGAGACCCAGTACTTC.

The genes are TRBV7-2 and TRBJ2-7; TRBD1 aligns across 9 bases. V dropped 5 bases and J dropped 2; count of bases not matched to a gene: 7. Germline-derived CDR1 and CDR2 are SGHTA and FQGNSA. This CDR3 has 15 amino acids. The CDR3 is CASSPGTGIPYEQYF. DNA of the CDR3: TGTGCCAGCAGCCCCGGGACAGGGATTCCCTACGAGCAGTACTTC. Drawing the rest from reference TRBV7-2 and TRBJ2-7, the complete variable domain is GAGVSQSPSNKVTEKGKDVELRCDPISGHTALYWYRQSLGQGLEFLIYFQGNSAPDKSGLPSDRFSAERTGGSVSTLTIQRTQQEDSAVYLCASSPGTGIPYEQYFGPGTRLTVT.

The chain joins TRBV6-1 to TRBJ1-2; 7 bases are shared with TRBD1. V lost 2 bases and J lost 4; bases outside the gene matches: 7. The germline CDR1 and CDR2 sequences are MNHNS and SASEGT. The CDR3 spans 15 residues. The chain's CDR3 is CASSEPGQRTYGYTF. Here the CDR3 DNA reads TGTGCCAGCAGTGAACCGGGACAGAGGACCTATGGCTACACCTTC.

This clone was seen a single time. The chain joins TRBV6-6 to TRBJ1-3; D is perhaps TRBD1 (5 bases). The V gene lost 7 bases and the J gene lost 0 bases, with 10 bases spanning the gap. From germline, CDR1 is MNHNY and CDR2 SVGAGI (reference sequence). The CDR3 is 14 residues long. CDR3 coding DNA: TGTGCCAGCACAAGGGGCAACTCTGGAAACACCATATATTTT. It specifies CASTRGNSGNTIYF.